This entry lists 22 T cell receptor beta chains sequenced from one sample in a study of beta chain features in type 1 diabetes. Their target antigens are unknown. General study findings and limits: Shorter TCRB CDR3s, moderately but significantly so, were found in Type 1 diabetes patients in all four CD4+ subsets.

The investigators reverse transcribed all of the isolated RNA, so they sequenced expressed TCRB transcripts. Method: immunoSEQ multiplex PCR; TCRdb's copy keeps in-frame clones and lacks some. The table includes about 28,000 clones, less than 75% detected once. Sequencing used Tregs from blood. These receptors were obtained from a woman aged 30 to 39 with type 1 diabetes.

The sample holds a few counts of this clone. This sequence joins TRBV11-2 and TRBJ2-1; D uncertain. Germline V gene sequence: CDR1 SGHAT, CDR2 FQNNGV. The CDR3 length is 12 residues. V was shortened by 6 bases and J by 10 bases, with 13 bases between the two germline ends. The CDR3 DNA sequence: TGTGCCAGCAGTAGAGAGGTGGAAGAGCAGTTCTTC. As protein: CASSREVEEQFF.

The V gene is TRBV5-1, the J gene TRBJ2-6; 7 positions match TRBD1. V lost 4 bases to trimming and J lost 2 bases; unmatched junction nucleotides: 3. The CDR3 consists of 15 residues. Per germline, CDR1 SGHRS and CDR2 YFSETQ. Here the CDR3 DNA reads TGCGCCAGCAGCATCCAGGGGGCTGGGGCCAACGTCCTGACTTTC. Protein sequence: CASSIQGAGANVLTF.

The chain has TRBV18 and TRBJ2-1; maybe TRBD2 (6 bases). The V gene's germline CDR1 is KGHSH and CDR2 LQKENI. The CDR3 runs 16 residues. Between the trimmed V and J ends, which lost 4 bases and 0 bases, there was a span of 13 bases. CDR3 bases: TGTGCCAGCTCACTCCAAGCGGGCAGCTCCTACAATGAGCAGTTCTTC. It yields the protein CASSLQAGSSYNEQFF.

The chain employs TRBV7-3 and TRBJ1-1, with D tentatively TRBD1 (6 bases). In germline, CDR1 is SGHTA, CDR2 FQGTGA. Trimming removed 4 bases at V and 8 bases at J, with 11 bases between. The CDR3 is 12 amino acids. The CDR3: CASSSSGVEAFF. CDR3 DNA: TGTGCCAGCAGCTCATCAGGGGTGGAAGCTTTCTTT.

The rearrangement joins TRBV29-1 to TRBJ1-3; D is undetermined. The CDR3 sequence is 13 residues long. Trimming took off 4 bases at V and 2 bases at J, with 9 bases between the two ends. Germline values: CDR1 SQVTM, CDR2 ANQGSEA. CDR3 residues: CSVGKETGNTIYF. CDR3 nucleotides: TGCAGCGTTGGAAAGGAGACTGGAAACACCATATATTTT.

This chain connects TRBV5-4 to TRBJ2-7; possible D gene TRBD2, 5 bases. V lost 4 bases and J lost 2, with 16 bases in between. Germline-derived CDR1 and CDR2 are SGHNT and YYREEE (reference sequence). The CDR3 sequence is 15 residues long. Written as DNA, the CDR3 is TGTGCCAGCAGCCCGAGGAGGACGGGTACCTACGAGCAGTACTTC. The encoded protein is CASSPRRTGTYEQYF.

V is TRBV7-2 and J is TRBJ1-1; D gene unclear. CDR1 is SGHTA, CDR2 FQGNSA, per germline. With 4 bases removed from V and 1 base from J, the gap between germline ends came to 7 bases. The CDR3 contains 13 residues. The CDR3 DNA reads as TGTGCCAGCAGCTCCGGTCCGAACACTGAAGCTTTCTTT. This sequence encodes CASSSGPNTEAFF.

The V and J genes are TRBV29-1 and TRBJ2-7; the match to TRBD1 covers 9 bases. Germline-derived CDR1 and CDR2 are SQVTM and ANQGSEA. The CDR3 runs to 12 residues. V shed 6 bases, J shed 4 bases, and the junction held 4 bases outside the gene matches. This CDR3 is CSVLTGGYEQYF. The CDR3 coding sequence is TGCAGCGTCCTGACAGGGGGATACGAGCAGTACTTC.

The V call is TRBV10-3, the J call TRBJ1-2; D gene uncertain. CDR1 and CDR2 (germline): ENHRY, SYGVKD. V shed 4 bases and J shed 6 bases, with 6 bases lying between them. This CDR3 contains 11 residues. The CDR3 region is CAISAIDGYTF. DNA of the CDR3: TGTGCCATCAGTGCAATAGATGGCTACACCTTC.

This sequence joins TRBV7-3 and TRBJ2-1; possibly TRBD2 for D (7 bases). V gave up 5 bases and J gave up 4 bases, with 15 bases separating them. Germline V CDR1 and CDR2: SGHTA, FQGTGA. The CDR3 loop spans 15 amino acids. The CDR3 sequence is CASSQGLAEYNEQFF. CDR3 in DNA: TGTGCCAGCAGCCAGGGGCTAGCGGAATACAATGAGCAGTTCTTC.

V and J are TRBV6-5 and TRBJ1-1; no firm D call. Germline V gene data show CDR1 as MNHEY and CDR2 as SVGAGI. The CDR3 is 13 residues long. V was cut by 9 bases and J by 0 bases, with 11 bases left in between. The CDR3 nucleotides read TGTGCCAGTCGGCGGGAGTTGAACACTGAAGCTTTCTTT. Translation gives CASRRELNTEAFF.

J is TRBJ1-1 and V is TRBV5-1; 10 bases line up with TRBD1. Germline V gives CDR1 SGHRS, CDR2 YFSETQ. There are 15 residues in the CDR3. V gave up 6 bases and J gave up 4 bases; unmatched junction bases: 9. DNA of the CDR3: TGCGCCAGCACCGGGACAGGGGACATGGGCACTGAAGCTTTCTTT. The encoded protein is CASTGTGDMGTEAFF. The variable domain in full, completed from reference TRBV5-1 and TRBJ1-1, reads KAGVTQTPRYLIKTRGQQVTLSCSPISGHRSVSWYQQTPGQGLQFLFEYFSETQRNKGNFPGRFSGRQFSNSRSEMNVSTLELGDSALYLCASTGTGDMGTEAFFGQGTRLTVV.

V gene TRBV4-1 combines with J gene TRBJ2-2, with D perhaps matching TRBD1 (5 bases). Germline V lookup: CDR1 MGHRA, CDR2 YSYEKL. The CDR3 has 17 amino acids. V was cut by 4 bases and J by 5 bases, with 20 bases left in between. The CDR3 sequence: CASSLSYREGVTGELFF. As DNA, the CDR3 is TGCGCCAGCAGCCTATCCTATCGAGAAGGGGTTACCGGGGAGCTGTTTTTT.

The chain is built from TRBV9 and TRBJ2-2; D may be TRBD2 (6 bases). V was shortened by 4 bases and J by 7 bases, with 11 bases between the two germline ends. The germline gives CDR1 SGDLS, CDR2 YYNGEE. The CDR3 loop spans 13 amino acids. CDR3 sequence: CASSMGGSGELFF. The CDR3 region has the DNA TGTGCCAGCAGCATGGGGGGTAGCGGGGAGCTGTTTTTT.

The V gene is TRBV5-1, the J gene TRBJ1-5, with 7 positions matching TRBD1. J lost 4 bases, V lost 1 base, and 2 bases had no gene match. From germline, CDR1 is SGHRS and CDR2 YFSETQ. This CDR3 contains 14 residues. For the CDR3, the DNA is TGCGCCAGCAGCTTGTCAGGGGGTAATCAGCCCCAGCATTTT. This encodes CASSLSGGNQPQHF.

For this clone: Different DNA sequences within this sample yield the same CDR3. V is TRBV6-5 and J is TRBJ1-5; TRBD1 agrees at 9 bases. V lost 7 bases and J lost 2; bases outside the gene matches: 3. Germline V gives CDR1 MNHEY, CDR2 SVGAGI. This CDR3 has 14 amino acids. CDR3 in DNA: TGTGCCAGCACCAGGACAGGGGGCAATCAGCCCCAGCATTTT. Its translation: CASTRTGGNQPQHF.

V and J are TRBV11-2 and TRBJ1-2; perhaps TRBD1 as D (6 bases). CDR1 is SGHAT, CDR2 FQNNGV, per germline. This CDR3 is built from 16 residues. Trimming removed 2 bases at V and 1 base at J, with 14 bases between. The CDR3: CASSLKGDMINYGYTF. The CDR3 DNA sequence: TGTGCCAGCAGCTTAAAGGGGGACATGATTAACTATGGCTACACCTTC.

A single count supports this clone. The chain recombines TRBV7-3 with TRBJ1-1; TRBD1 aligns across 7 bases. The CDR3 spans 13 residues. V lost 4 bases and J lost 8; bases outside the gene matches: 7. The germline gives CDR1 SGHTA, CDR2 FQGTGA. In DNA form, the CDR3 reads TGTGCCAGCAGCTATACCGGGACAGAGGAAGCTTTCTTT. It codes for CASSYTGTEEAFF.

This sequence joins TRBV27 and TRBJ2-6, with 9 bases aligning to TRBD1. CDR3 size: 16 residues. V was pared by 1 base and J by 10 bases, with 8 bases of the junction left unmatched. CDR1 and CDR2 (germline): MNHEY, SMNVEV (reference sequence). The CDR3 region has the DNA TGTGCCAGCAGTTTATTGGACAGGGGTGGGAGGAACGTCCTGACTTTC. It codes for CASSLLDRGGRNVLTF.

This clone occurred a few times. The rearrangement links TRBV5-1 to TRBJ1-4; no reliable D call. Germline-derived CDR1 and CDR2 are SGHRS and YFSETQ. Trimming removed 3 bases at V and 8 bases at J, with 8 bases between. This CDR3 region has 12 residues. The CDR3 nucleotides are TGCGCCAGCAGCTACGATGGCGAAAAACTGTTTTTT. Amino acids: CASSYDGEKLFF. The full variable domain, rest sourced from reference TRBV5-1 and TRBJ1-4, is KAGVTQTPRYLIKTRGQQVTLSCSPISGHRSVSWYQQTPGQGLQFLFEYFSETQRNKGNFPGRFSGRQFSNSRSEMNVSTLELGDSALYLCASSYDGEKLFFGSGTQLSVL.

The rearrangement uses TRBV5-1 and TRBJ2-7; a weak D match, TRBD2 (6 bases). Trimming took 3 bases from V and 11 from J, leaving 15 bases between them. This CDR3 has 12 amino acids. CDR1 and CDR2 from the germline V gene are SGHRS and YFSETQ. This CDR3 reads CASSSQVGEEYF. DNA for the CDR3: TGCGCCAGCAGCTCCCAGGTGGGGGAGGAGTACTTC.

This clone was recorded a few times. The chain couples TRBV7-3 to TRBJ2-1; D perhaps matches TRBD2 (5 bases). There are 13 residues in the CDR3. Trimming took off 5 bases at V and 10 bases at J, with 15 bases between the two ends. Per the germline V gene, CDR1 is SGHTA and CDR2 is FQGTGA. The CDR3 DNA is TGTGCCAGCAGCACCCACGAGGGAGTAGAGCAGTTCTTC. It codes for CASSTHEGVEQFF. The whole variable domain, remainder taken from reference TRBV7-3 and TRBJ2-1, is GAGVSQTPSNKVTEKGKYVELRCDPISGHTALYWYRQSLGQGPEFLIYFQGTGAADDSGLPNDRFFAVRPEGSVSTLKIQRTERGDSAVYLCASSTHEGVEQFFGPGTRLTVL.